This TCR beta chain was captured in a study of cytomegalovirus exposure and HLA in healthy donors. Points from the study as a whole: The likely explanation for a cluster of highly shared sequence variants was sequencing artifact.

Ten or more counts support this clone. Its cognate antigen is unknown. This sample also contains other DNA sequences that code for the same CDR3. The V segment lost 1 base and the J segment 1 base; nucleotides outside the gene matches: 1. The V gene's germline CDR1 is SNHLY and CDR2 FYNNEI. CDR3 length equals 15 residues. The PCR made use of 60 Vbeta and 13 Jbeta primers. Profiling relied on immunoSEQ multiplex PCR, and the TCRdb table lists in-frame clones only, not all of them. This table holds around 99,000 clones, around 85% found once. The clonotype comes from a man aged 25 to 40 in good health and CMV-seronegative. Sequenced: PBMCs. The chain combines TRBV2 with TRBJ2-7; 10 bases align to TRBD2. CDR3 nucleotides: TGTGCCAGCAGTGAAGTAGCGGGGGGTTCCTACGAGCAGTACTTC. This encodes CASSEVAGGSYEQYF.